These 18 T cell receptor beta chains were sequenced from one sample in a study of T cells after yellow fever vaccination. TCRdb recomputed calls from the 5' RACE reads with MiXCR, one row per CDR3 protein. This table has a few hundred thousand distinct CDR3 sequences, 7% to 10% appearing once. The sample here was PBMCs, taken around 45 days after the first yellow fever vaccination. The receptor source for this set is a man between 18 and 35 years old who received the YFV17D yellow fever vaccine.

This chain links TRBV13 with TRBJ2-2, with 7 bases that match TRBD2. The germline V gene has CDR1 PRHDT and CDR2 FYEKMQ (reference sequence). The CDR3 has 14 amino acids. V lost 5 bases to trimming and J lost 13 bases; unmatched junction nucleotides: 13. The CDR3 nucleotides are TGTGCCAGCAGCCCGACGATTACGGGGGGAAGGCTGTTTTTT. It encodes CASSPTITGGRLFF. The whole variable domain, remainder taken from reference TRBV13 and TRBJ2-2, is AAGVIQSPRHLIKEKRETATLKCYPIPRHDTVYWYQQGPGQDPQFLISFYEKMQSDKGSIPDRFSAQQFSDYHSELNMSSLELGDSALYFCASSPTITGGRLFFGEGSRLTVL.

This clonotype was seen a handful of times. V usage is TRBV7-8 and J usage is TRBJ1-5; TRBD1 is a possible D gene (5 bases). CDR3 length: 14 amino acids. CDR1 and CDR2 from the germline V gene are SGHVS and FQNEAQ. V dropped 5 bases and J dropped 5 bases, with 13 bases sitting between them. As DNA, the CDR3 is TGTGCCAGCAGCCAACTCGGAGGGGATCAGCCCCAGCATTTT. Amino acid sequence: CASSQLGGDQPQHF.

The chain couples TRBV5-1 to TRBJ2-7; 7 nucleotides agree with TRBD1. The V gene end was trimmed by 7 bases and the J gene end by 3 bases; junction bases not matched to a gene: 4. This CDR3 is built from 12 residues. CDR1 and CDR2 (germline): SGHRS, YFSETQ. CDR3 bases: TGCGCCAGCCCGACAGGGAGCTACGAGCAGTACGTC. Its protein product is CASPTGSYEQYV.

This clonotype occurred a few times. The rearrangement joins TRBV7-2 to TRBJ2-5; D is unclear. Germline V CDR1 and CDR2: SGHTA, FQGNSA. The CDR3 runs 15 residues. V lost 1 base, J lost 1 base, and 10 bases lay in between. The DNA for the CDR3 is TGTGCCAGCAGCTTAGGAGGCTACGCCCAAGAGACCCAGTACTTC. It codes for CASSLGGYAQETQYF.

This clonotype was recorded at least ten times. The CDR3 DNA follows: TGCGCCAGCAGCCAAGGGGGGGGCATTCGTTCAGAGACCCAGTACTTC. This translates into CASSQGGGIRSETQYF. The chain links TRBV4-1 to TRBJ2-5; D might be TRBD2 (7 bases). CDR1 and CDR2 from the germline V gene are MGHRA and YSYEKL. The CDR3 contains 16 residues. The V and J ends lost 1 base and 4 bases respectively, with 16 bases between them.

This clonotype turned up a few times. The CDR3 reads CATKGRTNTEAFF. CDR3 coding DNA: TGTGCCACTAAAGGGCGGACGAACACTGAAGCTTTCTTT. J is TRBJ1-1 and V is TRBV6-1; D remains ambiguous. This CDR3 comprises 13 residues. The ends were cut back, 10 bases at V and 1 base at J, with 13 bases in the middle. The germline V gene encodes CDR1 MNHNS and CDR2 SASEGT.

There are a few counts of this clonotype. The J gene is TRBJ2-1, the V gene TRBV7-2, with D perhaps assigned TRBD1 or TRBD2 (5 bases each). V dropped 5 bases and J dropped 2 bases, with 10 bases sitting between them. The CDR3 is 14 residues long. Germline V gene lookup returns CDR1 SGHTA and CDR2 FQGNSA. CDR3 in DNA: TGTGCCAGCAGCCCCGGGGACCCCTACAATGAGCAGTTCTTC. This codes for CASSPGDPYNEQFF.

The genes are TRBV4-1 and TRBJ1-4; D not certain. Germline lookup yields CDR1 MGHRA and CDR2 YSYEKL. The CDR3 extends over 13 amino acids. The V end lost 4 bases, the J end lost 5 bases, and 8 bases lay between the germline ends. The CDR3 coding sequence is TGCGCCAGCAGCCCCCACCCAAATGAAAAACTGTTTTTT. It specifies CASSPHPNEKLFF.

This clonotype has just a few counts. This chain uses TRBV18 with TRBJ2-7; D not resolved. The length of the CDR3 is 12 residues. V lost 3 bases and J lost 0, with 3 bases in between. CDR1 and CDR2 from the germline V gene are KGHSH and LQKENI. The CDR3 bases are TGTGCCAGCTCACCCGGCTCCTACGAGCAGTACGTC. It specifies CASSPGSYEQYV.

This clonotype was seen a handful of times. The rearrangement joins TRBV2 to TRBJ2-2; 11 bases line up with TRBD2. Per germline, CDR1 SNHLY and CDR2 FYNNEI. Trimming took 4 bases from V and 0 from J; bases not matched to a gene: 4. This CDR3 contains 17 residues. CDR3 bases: TGTGCCAGCAGTGCCGGACTAGCGGGCCCGAACACCGGGGAGCTGTTTTTT. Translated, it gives CASSAGLAGPNTGELFF.

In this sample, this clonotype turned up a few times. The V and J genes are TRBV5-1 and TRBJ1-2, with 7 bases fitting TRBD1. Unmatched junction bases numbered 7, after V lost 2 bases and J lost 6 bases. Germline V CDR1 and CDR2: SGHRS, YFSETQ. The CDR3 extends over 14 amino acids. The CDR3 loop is CASSFAGQEHGYTF. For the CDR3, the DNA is TGCGCCAGCAGCTTCGCAGGACAGGAACATGGCTACACCTTC.

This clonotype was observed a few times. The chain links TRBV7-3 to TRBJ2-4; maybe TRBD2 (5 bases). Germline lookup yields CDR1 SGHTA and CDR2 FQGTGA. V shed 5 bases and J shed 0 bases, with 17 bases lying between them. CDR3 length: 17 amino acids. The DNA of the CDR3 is TGTGCCAGCAGCCAACCGAGGGATGGGGTAGCCAAAAACATTCAGTACTTC. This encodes CASSQPRDGVAKNIQYF.

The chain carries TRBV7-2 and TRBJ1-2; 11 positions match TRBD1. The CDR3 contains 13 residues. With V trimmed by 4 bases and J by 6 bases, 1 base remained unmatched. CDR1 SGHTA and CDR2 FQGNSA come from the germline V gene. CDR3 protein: CASSWGQGDGYTF. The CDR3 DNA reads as TGTGCCAGCAGCTGGGGACAGGGGGATGGCTACACCTTC. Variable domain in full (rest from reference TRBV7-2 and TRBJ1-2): GAGVSQSPSNKVTEKGKDVELRCDPISGHTALYWYRQSLGQGLEFLIYFQGNSAPDKSGLPSDRFSAERTGGSVSTLTIQRTQQEDSAVYLCASSWGQGDGYTFGSGTRLTVV.

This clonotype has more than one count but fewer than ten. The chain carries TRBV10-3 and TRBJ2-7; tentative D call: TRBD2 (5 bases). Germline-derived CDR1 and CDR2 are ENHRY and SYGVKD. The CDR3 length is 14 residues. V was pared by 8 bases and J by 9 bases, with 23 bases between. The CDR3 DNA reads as TGTGCCATCGAGGGTGACCTAACCGGCGAGGCGCAGTACTTC. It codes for CAIEGDLTGEAQYF.

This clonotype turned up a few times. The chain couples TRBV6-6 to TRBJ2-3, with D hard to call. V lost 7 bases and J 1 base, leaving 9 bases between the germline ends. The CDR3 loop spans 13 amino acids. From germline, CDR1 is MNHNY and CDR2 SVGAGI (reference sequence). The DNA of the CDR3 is TGTGCCAGCAAGTCACTCCGCACAGATACGCAGTATTTT. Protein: CASKSLRTDTQYF.

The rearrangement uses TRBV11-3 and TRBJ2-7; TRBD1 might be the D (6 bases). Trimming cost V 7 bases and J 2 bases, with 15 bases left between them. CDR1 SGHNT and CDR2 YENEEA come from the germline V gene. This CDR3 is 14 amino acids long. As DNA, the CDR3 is TGTGCCAGCACCGAGAACAGGGTCGCCTACGAGCAGTACGTC. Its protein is CASTENRVAYEQYV.

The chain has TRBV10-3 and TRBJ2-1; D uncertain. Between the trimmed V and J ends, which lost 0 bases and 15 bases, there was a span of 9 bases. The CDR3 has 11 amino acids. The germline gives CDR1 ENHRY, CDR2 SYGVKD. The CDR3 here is CAISESSGPFF. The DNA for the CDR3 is TGTGCCATCAGTGAGTCGTCGGGTCCGTTCTTC.

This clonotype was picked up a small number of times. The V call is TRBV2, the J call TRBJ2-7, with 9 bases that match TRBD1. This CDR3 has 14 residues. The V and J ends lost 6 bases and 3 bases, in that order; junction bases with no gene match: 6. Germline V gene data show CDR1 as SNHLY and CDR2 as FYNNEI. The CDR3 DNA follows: TGTGCCAGCAGCGACCGGGACAGGGACTACGAGCAGTACTTC. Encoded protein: CASSDRDRDYEQYF.